The present T cell receptor (beta chain) was sequenced within a study of beta chain features in type 1 diabetes. Study-level points and caveats: Across patients, naive, central memory and Treg TCRB repertoires exhibited apparently greater similarity than was observed across healthy donors.

Reverse transcribing all isolated RNA meant expressed TCRB transcripts were sequenced. Produced via immunoSEQ multiplex PCR; TCRdb's table is partial and in-frame only. Of hundreds of thousands of clones listed, 7% to 9% are singletons. On this clone: Its antigen is unidentified.

The ends lost 4 bases at V and 6 bases at J; junction bases unmatched: 9. This CDR3 region has 15 residues. The germline gives CDR1 SGHKS, CDR2 YYEKEE (reference sequence). Sorting with CD45RO/CCR7/CD25/CD127/CD95/CD27 yielded naive, central memory, regulatory and stem-like memory CD4+ cells. This TCR derives from a woman aged 18 to 35 in good health. Sample: central memory CD4+ T cells from blood. The J gene is TRBJ2-7, the V gene TRBV5-5, with TRBD1 matching over 11 bases. CDR3 in DNA: TGTGCCAGCAGCCAGGCCTCCGGGACAGGGGGCGAGCAGTACTTC. It specifies CASSQASGTGGEQYF.